The rows below give T cell receptor beta chains drawn from one sample of a study of beta chain features in type 1 diabetes. Profiling relied on immunoSEQ multiplex PCR, and the TCRdb table lists in-frame clones only, not all of them. The data hold more than 30,000 clones, with about 64% observed a single time. Sequenced material: Tregs from blood. Receptors originate from a woman aged 25 to 39 in good health. CDR3s include the opening cysteine and the closing phenylalanine or tryptophan. Each record gives: clone size, V gene, D gene, J gene, CDR3 DNA, CDR3 protein. A D gene is named only where the DNA matches it firmly. Size values are once, few and many counts, or a class for expanded clones, and some rows have none.

size: .; V: TRBV5-1; D: .; J: TRBJ1-5; DNA: TGCGCCAGCAGCCTAGGGGATGACCAGCCCCAGCATTTT; CDR3: CASSLGDDQPQHF
size: .; V: TRBV9; D: .; J: TRBJ2-5; DNA: TGTGCCAGCAGCGTAGAACGGGGGAGCCACCAAGAGACCCAGTACTTC; CDR3: CASSVERGSHQETQYF
size: .; V: TRBV28; D: TRBD2; J: TRBJ2-7; DNA: TGTGCCAGCAGTTTACTCAGAGCGGGAGGACCCTACGAGCAGTACTTC; CDR3: CASSLLRAGGPYEQYF
size: .; V: TRBV7-2; D: TRBD2; J: TRBJ2-7; DNA: TGTGCCAGCAGCTTAGGGTCTAGCGGGAGTTTCTACGAGCAGTACTTC; CDR3: CASSLGSSGSFYEQYF
size: .; V: TRBV5-1; D: TRBD1; J: TRBJ2-7; DNA: TGCGCCAGCAGCTTAGCCATAACCGGGGACAGCTACGAGCAGTACTTC; CDR3: CASSLAITGDSYEQYF
size: few; V: TRBV7-2; D: .; J: TRBJ2-1; DNA: TGTGCCAGCAGGCCCACCGGGGTTGCCTACAATGAGCAGTTCTTC; CDR3: CASRPTGVAYNEQFF
size: once; V: TRBV25-1; D: .; J: TRBJ1-2; DNA: TGTGCCAGCAGTGAGATAGGGCGGGCCTATGGCTACACCTTC; CDR3: CASSEIGRAYGYTF
size: .; V: TRBV27; D: TRBD2; J: TRBJ2-7; DNA: TGTGCCAGCAGCCCGGGACTAGCGCCGTACGAGCAGTACTTC; CDR3: CASSPGLAPYEQYF
size: .; V: TRBV4-1; D: .; J: TRBJ1-1; DNA: TGCGCCAGCAGCCAAGTTGGCAGGGGTTTATGGAACACTGAAGCTTTCTTT; CDR3: CASSQVGRGLWNTEAFF
size: .; V: TRBV2; D: .; J: TRBJ1-2; DNA: TGTGCCAGCAGCGGTCAGGGGATCCTTAACTATGGCTACACCTTC; CDR3: CASSGQGILNYGYTF
size: .; V: TRBV7-2; D: TRBD2; J: TRBJ2-1; DNA: TGTGCCAGCAGCACCCGAATCAGGACTAGCTCCTACAATGAGCAGTTCTTC; CDR3: CASSTRIRTSSYNEQFF
size: .; V: TRBV4-3; D: TRBD2; J: TRBJ2-2; DNA: TGCGCCAGCAGCCCTAAAGCGGGGCTCGCGTTCAGCACCGGGGAGCTGTTTTTT; CDR3: CASSPKAGLAFSTGELFF
size: .; V: TRBV5-1; D: TRBD2; J: TRBJ2-1; DNA: TGCGCCAGCAGCCTGGGACTAGCGGCTAACAATGAGCAGTTCTTC; CDR3: CASSLGLAANNEQFF
size: .; V: TRBV7-9; D: .; J: TRBJ2-2; DNA: TGTGCCAGCAGCCCATATCGGTACAGGAGCACCGGGGAGCTGTTTTTT; CDR3: CASSPYRYRSTGELFF
size: few; V: TRBV5-6; D: TRBD2; J: TRBJ2-7; DNA: TGTGCCAGCAGCTTGGGCGGGAGGCCCCTATGGTCTCACGAGCAGTACTTC; CDR3: CASSLGGRPLWSHEQYF
size: .; V: TRBV5-4; D: TRBD2; J: TRBJ2-5; DNA: TGTGCCAGCAGCTTGCTAGCGGATCCCCAAGAGACCCAGTACTTC; CDR3: CASSLLADPQETQYF